These 19 T cell receptor beta chains came from one sample sequenced in a study of T cell responses to AZD1222 COVID-19 vaccine (dated by TCRdb to about 2021). Library creation used the immunoSEQ multiplex PCR assay. Imported from immuneACCESS, the table was reduced by TCRdb to in-frame sequences with V and J called. These copies leave out some clones; in studies compared against another copy, an unresolved V gene accounts for under half, and the cause of the remainder is not known. The sample table lists approximately 140,000 clones, more than 80% of them with a count of one. The top ten clones comprise around 8% of the sample. The time point label on this specimen signifies: about 28 days (+/-7) after the second vaccine dose. The intended sense of this specimen's treatment or condition label: meningococcal conjugate vaccine given as trial control. Material: peripheral blood, obtained 28 days after the second dose of the MenACWY control vaccine. Receptor source: an adult who received the MenACWY meningococcal vaccine as a control.

The CDR3 DNA reads as TGTGCCAGCAGCCGGACTAGTAATTACGAGCAGTACTTC. Its protein product is CASSRTSNYEQYF. The rearrangement links TRBV6-5 to TRBJ2-7; 7 positions match TRBD2. The junction had 6 bases not matched to a gene; V was cut back by 6 bases and J by 4 bases. This CDR3 comprises 13 residues. Germline V CDR1 and CDR2: MNHEY, SVGAGI.

The chain employs TRBV5-1 and TRBJ1-6; no clear D. V was pared by 0 bases and J by 9 bases, with 16 bases between. The CDR3 extends over 16 amino acids. Germline V CDR1 and CDR2: SGHRS, YFSETQ. CDR3 residues: CASSLVAGSISSPLHF. CDR3 bases: TGCGCCAGCAGCTTGGTGGCAGGTAGTATAAGTTCACCCCTCCACTTT.

The V call is TRBV5-5, the J call TRBJ2-3; D is uncertain. V lost 0 bases to trimming and J lost 6 bases, with 5 bases between them. The CDR3 covers 12 residues. CDR1 is SGHKS, CDR2 YYEKEE, per germline (reference sequence). CDR3 coding DNA: TGTGCCAGCAGCTTGGCGAAGGATACGCAGTATTTT. Translated: CASSLAKDTQYF. The variable domain in full, completed from reference TRBV5-5 and TRBJ2-3, reads DAGVTQSPTHLIKTRGQQVTLRCSPISGHKSVSWYQQVLGQGPQFIFQYYEKEERGRGNFPDRFSARQFPNYSSELNVNALLLGDSALYLCASSLAKDTQYFGPGTRLTVL.

This clone was counted between two and nine times. The V call is TRBV19, the J call TRBJ1-5; D might be TRBD1 (6 bases). This CDR3 region has 13 residues. Trimming shortened V by 7 bases and J by 7 bases, and 14 bases separated the two germline ends. CDR1 and CDR2 from the germline V gene are LNHDA and SQIVND (reference sequence). This chain's CDR3 is CASKSGAPQPQHF. The CDR3 nucleotides are TGTGCCAGTAAGTCAGGGGCGCCCCAGCCCCAGCATTTT.

The chain recombines TRBV19 with TRBJ1-4; D is perhaps TRBD1 (5 bases). Deletions cut 4 bases from V and 4 bases from J, with 16 bases between. CDR3 length: 16 amino acids. The V gene's germline CDR1 is LNHDA and CDR2 SQIVND (reference sequence). The CDR3 DNA reads as TGTGCCAGTAGTACCCCTCGGGGCACCTATAATGAAAAACTGTTTTTT. This sequence encodes CASSTPRGTYNEKLFF.

The chain has TRBV5-1 and TRBJ2-2, with D unresolved. The CDR3 is made up of 14 amino acids. Per the germline V gene, CDR1 is SGHRS and CDR2 is YFSETQ. V was clipped by 0 bases and J by 7 bases, with 10 bases between them. The DNA for the CDR3 is TGCGCCAGCAGCTTGGGGACGCTCGGCGGGGAGCTGTTTTTT. It encodes CASSLGTLGGELFF.

This clone was detected once. The V call is TRBV7-2, the J call TRBJ2-5; D may be TRBD1 (6 bases). Germline CDR1 and CDR2: SGHTA and FQGNSA. The CDR3 contains 14 residues. V lost 6 bases, J lost 4 bases, and 15 bases lay in between. The chain's CDR3 is CASRRPGVGETQYF. The CDR3 coding sequence is TGTGCCAGCAGGAGACCAGGGGTCGGAGAGACCCAGTACTTC.

This clone was seen just once. This rearrangement joins TRBV10-2 to TRBJ1-4; a possible D gene is TRBD1 (6 bases). CDR1 and CDR2 from the germline V gene are WSHSY and SAAADI. The CDR3 runs 15 residues. V was cut by 2 bases and J by 5 bases, with 12 bases left in between. CDR3 region: CASSEDRPWNEKLFF. CDR3 nucleotide sequence: TGCGCCAGCAGTGAGGACAGGCCGTGGAATGAAAAACTGTTTTTT.

The V call is TRBV7-2, the J call TRBJ2-7; TRBD2 matches 9 bases. J was trimmed by 7 bases and V by 1 base; bases with no gene match: 14. The CDR3 consists of 17 residues. Germline CDR1 is SGHTA and CDR2 is FQGNSA. The CDR3, as DNA: TGTGCCAGCAGCTTAGAAATAGCGGGGGCGCGCTTTTTGGAGCAGTACTTC. Translated: CASSLEIAGARFLEQYF.

The V gene is TRBV28, the J gene TRBJ1-3, with unresolved D. Per germline, CDR1 MDHEN and CDR2 SYDVKM. The CDR3 extends over 13 amino acids. Trimming took 3 bases from V and 0 from J, leaving 3 bases between them. Here the CDR3 reads CASSFGSGNTIYF. The CDR3 bases are TGTGCCAGCAGTTTTGGCTCTGGAAACACCATATATTTT.

The CDR3 sequence: CASKHRDRGYILNTGELFF. In DNA form, the CDR3 reads TGTGCCAGTAAACACCGGGACAGGGGGTATATCCTCAACACCGGGGAGCTGTTTTTT. The genes are TRBV19 and TRBJ2-2; TRBD1 matches at 11 bases. The CDR3 is 19 residues long. Germline V gene lookup returns CDR1 LNHDA and CDR2 SQIVND (reference sequence). J gave up 2 bases and V 7 bases, and 15 bases lay outside the gene matches.

The CDR3 here is CASSPGNSPLHF. The CDR3 DNA sequence: TGTGCCAGCTCACCGGGTAATTCACCCCTCCACTTT. This chain uses TRBV18 with TRBJ1-6; D is unclear. The CDR3 sequence is 12 residues long. Germline CDR1 reads KGHSH; CDR2 reads LQKENI. V was clipped by 3 bases and J by 6 bases, with 3 bases between them.

On this clone: This sample includes further DNA sequences coding for the same CDR3. J is TRBJ2-3 and V is TRBV3-1 (or the pseudogene TRBV3-2); D is undetermined. The length of the CDR3 is 12 residues. V was cut by 3 bases and J by 0 bases, with 1 base left in between. Germline values: CDR1 LGHDT, CDR2 YNNKEL (reference sequence). The CDR3 DNA sequence: TGTGCCAGCAGCCAGAGCACAGATACGCAGTATTTT. Encoded protein: CASSQSTDTQYF.

This clone was recorded a few times. DNA of the CDR3: TGTGCCAGTAGTATAGAGGAACAGGGCACTGAAGCTTTCTTT. It yields the protein CASSIEEQGTEAFF. The rearrangement links TRBV19 to TRBJ1-1, with D tentatively TRBD1 (6 bases). CDR1 is LNHDA, CDR2 SQIVND, per germline (reference sequence). The V and J ends lost 0 bases and 4 bases respectively, with 9 bases between them. This CDR3 is 14 amino acids long.

Only one count was recorded for this clone. The chain employs TRBV28 and TRBJ2-5; D might be TRBD2 (6 bases). The CDR3 is 16 amino acids. V was pared by 1 base and J by 8 bases, with 20 bases between. Germline CDR1 and CDR2: MDHEN and SYDVKM. The CDR3 loop is CASSLSRDSAWYTQYF. The CDR3 nucleotides read TGTGCCAGCAGTTTATCCCGGGACTCGGCATGGTACACCCAGTACTTC.

CDR3 sequence: CASSEVVGSGDEQYF. For the CDR3, the DNA is TGTGCCAGCAGTGAGGTCGTGGGGTCCGGCGACGAGCAGTACTTC. The chain couples TRBV6-1 to TRBJ2-7; D remains ambiguous. The CDR3 sequence is 15 residues long. V lost 3 bases to trimming and J lost 5 bases, with 17 bases between them. Germline CDR1 is MNHNS and CDR2 is SASEGT.

The genes are TRBV21-1 and TRBJ2-7; the table's D gene call, TRBD1, was not cross checked with the DNA. TRBV21-1 is listed as a pseudogene. The CDR3 spans 15 residues. The CDR3 here is CASSKADGQGYEQYF. CDR3 sequence (DNA): TGTGCCAGCAGCAAAGCGGACGGACAGGGCTACGAGCAGTACTTC.

This sequence joins TRBV7-9 and TRBJ2-6; D might be TRBD2 (5 bases). CDR1 is SEHNR, CDR2 FQNEAQ, per germline (reference sequence). Trimming left V 6 bases short and J 5 bases short, with 11 bases between. The CDR3 length is 14 residues. The CDR3 loop reads CASSSTGRANVLTF. The CDR3 region has the DNA TGTGCCAGCAGTTCAACGGGAAGGGCCAACGTCCTGACTTTC. Based on the CDR3 plus reference TRBV7-9 and TRBJ2-6, the full variable domain is DTGVSQNPRHKITKRGQNVTFRCDPISEHNRLYWYRQTLGQGPEFLTYFQNEAQLEKSRLLSDRFSAERPKGSFSTLEIQRTEQGDSAMYLCASSSTGRANVLTFGAGSRLTVL.

This sequence joins TRBV3-1 (or the pseudogene TRBV3-2) and TRBJ2-5; D unresolved. The CDR3 has 16 amino acids. In germline, CDR1 is LGHDT, CDR2 YNNKEL (reference sequence). V was pared by 2 bases and J by 5 bases, with 18 bases between. The CDR3 spells CASSQSVMVRGETQYF. CDR3 DNA: TGTGCCAGCAGCCAATCCGTCATGGTCCGTGGGGAGACCCAGTACTTC.